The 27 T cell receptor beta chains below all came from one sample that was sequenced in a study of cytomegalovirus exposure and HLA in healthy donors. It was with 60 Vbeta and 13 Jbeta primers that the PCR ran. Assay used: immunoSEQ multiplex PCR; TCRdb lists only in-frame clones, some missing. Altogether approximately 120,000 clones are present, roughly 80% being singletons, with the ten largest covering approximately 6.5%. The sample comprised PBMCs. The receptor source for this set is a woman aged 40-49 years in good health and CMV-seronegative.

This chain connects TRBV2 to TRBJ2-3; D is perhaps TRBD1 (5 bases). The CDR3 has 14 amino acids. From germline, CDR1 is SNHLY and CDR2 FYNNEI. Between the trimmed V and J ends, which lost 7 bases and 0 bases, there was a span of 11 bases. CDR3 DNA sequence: TGTGCCAGCATGCCAGGGTCGAGCACAGATACGCAGTATTTT. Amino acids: CASMPGSSTDTQYF.

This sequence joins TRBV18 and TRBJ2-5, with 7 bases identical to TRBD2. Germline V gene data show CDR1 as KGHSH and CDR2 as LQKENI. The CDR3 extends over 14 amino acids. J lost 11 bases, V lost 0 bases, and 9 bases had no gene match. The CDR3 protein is CASSPPGGMAPQYF. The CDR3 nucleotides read TGTGCCAGCTCACCACCGGGGGGGATGGCCCCGCAGTACTTC.

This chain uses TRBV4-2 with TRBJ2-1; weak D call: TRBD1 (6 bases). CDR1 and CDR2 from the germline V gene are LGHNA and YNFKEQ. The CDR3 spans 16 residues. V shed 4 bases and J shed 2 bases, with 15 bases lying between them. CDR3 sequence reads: CASSRRQAGPYNEQFF. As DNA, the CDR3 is TGTGCCAGCAGCCGCCGACAGGCCGGGCCCTACAATGAGCAGTTCTTC.

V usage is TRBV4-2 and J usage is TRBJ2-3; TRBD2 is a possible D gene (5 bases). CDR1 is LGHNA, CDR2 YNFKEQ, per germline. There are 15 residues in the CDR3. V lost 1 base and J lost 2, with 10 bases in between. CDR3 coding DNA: TGTGCCAGCAGCCAAGTAGCGTCTATCACAGATACGCAGTATTTT. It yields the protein CASSQVASITDTQYF.

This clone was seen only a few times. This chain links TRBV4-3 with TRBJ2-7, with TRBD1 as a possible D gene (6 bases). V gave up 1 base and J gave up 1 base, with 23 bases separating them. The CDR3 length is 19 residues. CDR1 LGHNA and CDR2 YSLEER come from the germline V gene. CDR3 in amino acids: CASSQGVRWRQDPSYEQYF. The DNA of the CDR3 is TGCGCCAGCAGCCAAGGGGTTCGTTGGAGACAGGATCCTTCCTACGAGCAGTACTTC.

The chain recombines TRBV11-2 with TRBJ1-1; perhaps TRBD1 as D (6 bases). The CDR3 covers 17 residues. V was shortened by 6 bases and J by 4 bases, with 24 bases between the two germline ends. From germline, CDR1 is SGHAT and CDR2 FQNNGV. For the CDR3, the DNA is TGTGCCAGCAGAACCCGGCAGGGGCTTAAACGTGGCACTGAAGCTTTCTTT. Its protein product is CASRTRQGLKRGTEAFF.

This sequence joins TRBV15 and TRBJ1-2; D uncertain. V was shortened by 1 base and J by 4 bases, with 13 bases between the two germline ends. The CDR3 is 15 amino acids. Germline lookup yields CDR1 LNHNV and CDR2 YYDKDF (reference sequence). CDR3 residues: CATSRGGEGRYGYTF. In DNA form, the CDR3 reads TGTGCCACCAGCAGAGGGGGAGAGGGTCGCTATGGCTACACCTTC.

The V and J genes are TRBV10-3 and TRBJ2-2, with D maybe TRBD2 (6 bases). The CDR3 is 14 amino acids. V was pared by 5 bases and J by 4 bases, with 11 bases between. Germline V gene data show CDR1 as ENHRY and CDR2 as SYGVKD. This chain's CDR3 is CAISPAGTTGELFF. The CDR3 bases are TGTGCCATCAGTCCAGCGGGCACCACCGGGGAGCTGTTTTTT.

The CDR3 nucleotides are TGTGCCAGCAGTTTATCCTCTAGCGCCTCCTACAATGAGCAGTTCTTC. Translation gives CASSLSSSASYNEQFF. V gene TRBV27 combines with J gene TRBJ2-1; weak D call: TRBD2 (6 bases). The germline CDR1 and CDR2 sequences are MNHEY and SMNVEV (reference sequence). CDR3 length: 16 amino acids. Deletions cut 0 bases from V and 0 bases from J, with 9 bases between.

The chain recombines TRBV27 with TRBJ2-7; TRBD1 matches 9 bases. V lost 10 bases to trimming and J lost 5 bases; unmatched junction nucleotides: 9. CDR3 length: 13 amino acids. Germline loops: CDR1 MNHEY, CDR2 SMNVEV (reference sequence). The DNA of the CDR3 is TGTGCCATCTCCCGGGACAGGGTCCACGAGCAGTACTTC. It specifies CAISRDRVHEQYF.

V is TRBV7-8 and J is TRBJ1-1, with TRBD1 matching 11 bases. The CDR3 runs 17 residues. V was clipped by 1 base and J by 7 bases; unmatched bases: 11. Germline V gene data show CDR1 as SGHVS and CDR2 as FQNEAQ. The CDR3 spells CASSLVGYGTGGIEAFF. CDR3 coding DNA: TGTGCCAGCAGCTTAGTTGGTTATGGGACAGGGGGAATTGAAGCTTTCTTT.

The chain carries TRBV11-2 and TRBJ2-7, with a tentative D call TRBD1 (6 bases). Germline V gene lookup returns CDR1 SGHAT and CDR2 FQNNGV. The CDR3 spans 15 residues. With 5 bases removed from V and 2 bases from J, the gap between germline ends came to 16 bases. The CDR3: CASSAIPGATYEQYF. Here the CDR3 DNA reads TGTGCCAGCAGCGCCATCCCAGGGGCTACCTACGAGCAGTACTTC.

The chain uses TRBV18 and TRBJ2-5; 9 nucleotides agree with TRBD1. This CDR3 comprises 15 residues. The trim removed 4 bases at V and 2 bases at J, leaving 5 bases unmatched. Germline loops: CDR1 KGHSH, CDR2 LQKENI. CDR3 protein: CASSRQQGAQETQYF. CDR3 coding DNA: TGTGCCAGCTCACGCCAACAGGGGGCTCAAGAGACCCAGTACTTC.

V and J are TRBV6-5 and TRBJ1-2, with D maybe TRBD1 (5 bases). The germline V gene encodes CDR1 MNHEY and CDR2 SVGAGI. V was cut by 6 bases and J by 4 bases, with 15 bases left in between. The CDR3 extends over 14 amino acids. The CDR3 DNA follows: TGTGCCAGCAGCGTGGGGTGGGGGGGCTATGGCTACACCTTC. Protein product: CASSVGWGGYGYTF.

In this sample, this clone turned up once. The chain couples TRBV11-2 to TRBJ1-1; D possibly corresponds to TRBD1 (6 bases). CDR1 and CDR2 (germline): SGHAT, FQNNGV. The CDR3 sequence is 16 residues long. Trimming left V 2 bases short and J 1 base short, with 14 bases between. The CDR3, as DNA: TGTGCCAGCAGCTTAATCTTACAGGGCCCGAACACTGAAGCTTTCTTT. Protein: CASSLILQGPNTEAFF.

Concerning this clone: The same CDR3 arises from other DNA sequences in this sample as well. The CDR3 region is CASSFRGMNEGIQYF. CDR3 nucleotides: TGTGCCAGCAGTTTTAGAGGCATGAACGAGGGCATTCAGTACTTC. The chain combines TRBV28 with TRBJ2-4; tentatively, D is TRBD2 (5 bases). This CDR3 has 15 residues. V was trimmed by 3 bases and J by 9 bases, leaving 18 bases between them. CDR1 and CDR2 from the germline V gene are MDHEN and SYDVKM.

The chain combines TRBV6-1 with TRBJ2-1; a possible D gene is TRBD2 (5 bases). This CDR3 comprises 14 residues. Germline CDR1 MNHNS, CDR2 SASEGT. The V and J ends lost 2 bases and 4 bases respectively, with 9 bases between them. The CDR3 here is CASSETEEYNEQFF. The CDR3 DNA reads TGTGCCAGCAGTGAAACGGAGGAGTACAATGAGCAGTTCTTC.

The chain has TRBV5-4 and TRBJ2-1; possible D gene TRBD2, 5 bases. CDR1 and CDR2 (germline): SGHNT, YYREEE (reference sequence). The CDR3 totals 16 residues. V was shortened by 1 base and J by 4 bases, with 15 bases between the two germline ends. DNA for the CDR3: TGTGCCAGCAGCTTGTTTTCCGGGGTAGGGTACAATGAGCAGTTCTTC. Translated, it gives CASSLFSGVGYNEQFF.

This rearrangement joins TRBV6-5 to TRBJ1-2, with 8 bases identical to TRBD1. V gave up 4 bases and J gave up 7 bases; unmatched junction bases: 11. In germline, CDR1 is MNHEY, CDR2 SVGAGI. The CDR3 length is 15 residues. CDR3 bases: TGTGCCAGCAGTTTCACTCGTCAGGGGGCGGTTGGCTACACCTTC. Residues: CASSFTRQGAVGYTF.

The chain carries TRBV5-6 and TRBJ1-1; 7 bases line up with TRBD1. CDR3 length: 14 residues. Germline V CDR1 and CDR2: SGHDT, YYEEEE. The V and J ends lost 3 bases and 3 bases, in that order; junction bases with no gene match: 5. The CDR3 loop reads CASSWTTGYTEAFF. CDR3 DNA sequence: TGTGCCAGCAGCTGGACGACAGGGTACACTGAAGCTTTCTTT.

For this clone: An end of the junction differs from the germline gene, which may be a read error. This chain's CDR3 is CATSGEVTYGTKNIQYF. CDR3 bases: TGTGCCACCAGCGGAGAGGTTACTTACGGGACCAAAAACATTCAGTACTTC. This chain joins TRBV15 and TRBJ2-4; tentatively, D is TRBD2 (5 bases). Germline V CDR1 and CDR2: LNHNV, YYDKDF (reference sequence). The CDR3 extends over 17 amino acids.

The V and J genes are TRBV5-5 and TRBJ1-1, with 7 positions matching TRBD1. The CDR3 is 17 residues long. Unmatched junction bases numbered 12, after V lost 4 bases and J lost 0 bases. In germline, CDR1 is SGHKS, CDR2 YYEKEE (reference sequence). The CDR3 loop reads CASSRFHRGIMNTEAFF. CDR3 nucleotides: TGTGCCAGCAGCCGCTTTCACAGGGGTATTATGAACACTGAAGCTTTCTTT. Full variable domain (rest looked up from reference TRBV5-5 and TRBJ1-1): DAGVTQSPTHLIKTRGQQVTLRCSPISGHKSVSWYQQVLGQGPQFIFQYYEKEERGRGNFPDRFSARQFPNYSSELNVNALLLGDSALYLCASSRFHRGIMNTEAFFGQGTRLTVV.

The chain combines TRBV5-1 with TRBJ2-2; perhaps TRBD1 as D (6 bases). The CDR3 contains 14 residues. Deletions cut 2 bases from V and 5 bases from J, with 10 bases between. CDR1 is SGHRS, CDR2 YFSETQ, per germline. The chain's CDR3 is CASSLQGFTGELFF. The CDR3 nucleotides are TGCGCCAGCAGCTTACAGGGTTTTACCGGGGAGCTGTTTTTT.

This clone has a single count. The CDR3 reads CASSQGYSGNTIYF. The CDR3 nucleotides read TGTGCCAGCAGTCAGGGGTATTCTGGAAACACCATATATTTT. This chain uses TRBV9 with TRBJ1-3; maybe TRBD1 (6 bases). Germline CDR1 reads SGDLS; CDR2 reads YYNGEE. The CDR3 is 14 residues long. V dropped 5 bases and J dropped 1 base, with 10 bases sitting between them.

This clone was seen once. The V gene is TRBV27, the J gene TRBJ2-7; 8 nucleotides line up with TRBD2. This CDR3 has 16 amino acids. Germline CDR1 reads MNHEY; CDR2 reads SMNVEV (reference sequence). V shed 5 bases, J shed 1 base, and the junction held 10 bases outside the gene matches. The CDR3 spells CASSAPSGRGSYEQYF. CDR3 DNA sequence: TGTGCCAGCAGTGCTCCGAGCGGGAGAGGGTCCTACGAGCAGTACTTC.

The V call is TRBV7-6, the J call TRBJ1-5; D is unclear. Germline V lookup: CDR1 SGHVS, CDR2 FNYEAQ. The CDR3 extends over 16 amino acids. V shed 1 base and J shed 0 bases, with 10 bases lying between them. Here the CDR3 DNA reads TGTGCCAGCAGCTTAGGACACAGCCATAGCAATCAGCCCCAGCATTTT. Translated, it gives CASSLGHSHSNQPQHF.

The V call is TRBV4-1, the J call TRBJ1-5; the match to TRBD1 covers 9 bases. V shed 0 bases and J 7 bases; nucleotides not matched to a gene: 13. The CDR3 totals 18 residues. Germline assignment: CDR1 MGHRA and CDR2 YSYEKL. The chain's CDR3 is CASSQDYGPGQGSQPQHF. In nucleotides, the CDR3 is TGCGCCAGCAGCCAAGATTACGGGCCGGGACAGGGATCCCAGCCCCAGCATTTT.